Listed here is a single T cell receptor (beta chain). Combining a sample-barcoded 5' primer with a J-beta primer mix, a second PCR ran for roughly 6 to 11 cycles. TCRdb passed the 5' RACE reads through MiXCR, listing each CDR3 protein once. The sample gives about 680,000 distinct CDR3 sequences, 49% of which show up once; under 35% is in the top ten. Germline CDR1 and CDR2: MNHEY and SVGEGT. The J segment lost 2 bases and the V segment lost 2 bases, leaving 7 bases of the junction unmatched. The CDR3 loop spans 16 amino acids. These data belong to a study of blood T cells in healthy people across ages.

The V call is TRBV6-2 or TRBV6-3, the J call TRBJ2-3; TRBD2 matches at 7 bases. Source material: blood. This clonotype originated in a woman aged 55-69 years in good health. The CDR3 coding sequence is TGTGCCAGCAGTTACGGGCTAGCGGATATCACAGATACGCAGTATTTT. It translates to CASSYGLADITDTQYF.